Listed here is a single TCR beta chain. The germline gives CDR1 MDHEN, CDR2 SYDVKM. V was cut by 6 bases and J by 3 bases, with 15 bases left in between. The CDR3 totals 15 residues. Across about two dozen US areas, participants ranged in age from roughly 18 to 95 years. The study counted Cohort 3 donors as recovered given two negative PCRs, clearance, or symptom resolution. The entry originates in a study of blood T cell repertoires in COVID-19. Study at large: COVID-19 samples, acute and convalescent, were from the United States, Italy and Spain. The analysed material was cDNA or gDNA that came from T cells, B-cell-depleted T cells, or PBMCs.

Only in-frame clones appear in the TCRdb table, and some are missing; sequencing was by immunoSEQ multiplex PCR. The table includes approximately 280,000 clones, around 86% detected once. Sequenced: PBMCs or T cells enriched from blood (not recorded which). The receptor was isolated from a woman younger than 30 who had recovered from COVID-19. The rearrangement links TRBV28 to TRBJ1-5; D perhaps matches TRBD1 (5 bases). DNA for the CDR3: TGTGCCAGCAGCCCGTCAGGGTACGACAATCAGCCCCAGCATTTT. Its translation is CASSPSGYDNQPQHF.